The source of this TCR beta chain is a study of CD8+CD57+ T cells in acquired aplastic anemia. This clonotype appeared a few times. CDR3 size: 16 residues. Deletions cut 2 bases from V and 0 bases from J, with 11 bases between. The germline gives CDR1 GTSNPN, CDR2 SVGIG (reference sequence). It was genomic DNA that served as the template for profiling TCR beta VDJ and CDR3. Each CDR3 protein gets one entry after TCRdb re-called the reads with MiXCR. Of 150,000 to 200,000 distinct CDR3 sequences in the sample, less than 50% were seen once. In patients chosen for sequencing, flow cytometry had shown CD8+CD57+ cell expansion.

The sequencing sample was made of sorted CD4+, CD8+, or CD8+CD57+ T cells (not recorded which) from PBMCs. This clonotype was obtained from a human donor with aplastic anemia. The genes are TRBV30 and TRBJ1-6; no clear D. CDR3: CAWSFGTYSYNSPLHF. For the CDR3, the DNA is TGTGCCTGGAGTTTTGGAACCTACTCCTATAATTCACCCCTCCACTTT.